Given below is one T cell receptor beta chain in context. The authors ran a second PCR of about 6 to 12 cycles using a sample-barcoded 5' primer and a J-beta primer mix. A single record per CDR3 protein comes from TCRdb applying MiXCR to the 5' RACE reads. The sample shows almost 800,000 distinct CDR3 sequences, about 62% of them seen only once. This sample is drawn from a study of blood T cells in healthy people across ages. Germline CDR1 MRHNA, CDR2 SNTAGT. V lost 5 bases, J lost 3 bases, and 12 bases stayed unmatched. The CDR3 loop spans 17 amino acids. The sequencing sample was made of blood. This chain joins TRBV6-4 and TRBJ1-1, with TRBD1 matching 10 bases. The sequence derives from a man under 40 in good health. In DNA, the CDR3 is TGTGCCAGCAGTCGTTCCGGGACAGGGGCACCCCACACTGAAGCTTTCTTT. Its translation is CASSRSGTGAPHTEAFF.